This T cell receptor beta chain was recorded in a study of cytomegalovirus exposure and HLA in healthy donors. Findings and limits, study-wide: The authors enumerated 150 to 200 TCR beta chains as linked to cytomegalovirus.

This clone came up a few times. Its matching antigen is unknown. Primers for the PCR totalled 60 Vbeta and 13 Jbeta. In the authors' methods: Later work found tens of millions of unique TCR beta chains, with around 10 million shared. Some clones are missing from TCRdb's copy, which holds only in-frame ones; the method was immunoSEQ multiplex PCR. V and J calls and clone size are as listed in that table; D and trimming were resolved from the DNA. Here the sample spans 110,000 or so clones, more than 65% being singletons. Those who donated were healthy bone marrow donors. The CDR3 runs 13 residues. Germline loops: CDR1 MNHEY, CDR2 SMNVEV (reference sequence). Trimming removed 2 bases at V and 4 bases at J, with 8 bases between.

Sequenced input: PBMCs. J is TRBJ1-1 and V is TRBV27, with D hard to call. This clonotype originated in a woman between 18 and 29 years old in good health and CMV-seronegative. CDR3 amino acids: CASSLEVGTEAFF. The DNA of the CDR3 is TGTGCCAGCAGTTTAGAGGTAGGCACTGAAGCTTTCTTT.